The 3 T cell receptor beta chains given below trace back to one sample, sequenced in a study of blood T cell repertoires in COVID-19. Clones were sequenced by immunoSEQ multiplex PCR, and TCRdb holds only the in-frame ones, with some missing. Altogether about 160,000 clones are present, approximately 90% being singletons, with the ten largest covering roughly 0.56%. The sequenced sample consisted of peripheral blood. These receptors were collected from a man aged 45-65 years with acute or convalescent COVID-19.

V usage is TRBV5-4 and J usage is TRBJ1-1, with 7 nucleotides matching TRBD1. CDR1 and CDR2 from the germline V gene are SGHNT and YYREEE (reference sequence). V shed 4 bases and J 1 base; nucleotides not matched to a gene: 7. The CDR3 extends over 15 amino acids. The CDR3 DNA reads TGTGCCAGCAGCCTACCACAGGGGAGGAACACTGAAGCTTTCTTT. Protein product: CASSLPQGRNTEAFF. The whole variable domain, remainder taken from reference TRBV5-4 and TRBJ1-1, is ETGVTQSPTHLIKTRGQQVTLRCSSQSGHNTVSWYQQALGQGPQFIFQYYREEENGRGNFPPRFSGLQFPNYSSELNVNALELDDSALYLCASSLPQGRNTEAFFGQGTRLTVV.

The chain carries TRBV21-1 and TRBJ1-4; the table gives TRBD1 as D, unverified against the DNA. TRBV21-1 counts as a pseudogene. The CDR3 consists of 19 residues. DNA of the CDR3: TGTGCCAGCAGCAAATGTACCCGGACAGATAACGCAACTAATGAAAAACTGTTTTTT. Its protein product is CASSKCTRTDNATNEKLFF.

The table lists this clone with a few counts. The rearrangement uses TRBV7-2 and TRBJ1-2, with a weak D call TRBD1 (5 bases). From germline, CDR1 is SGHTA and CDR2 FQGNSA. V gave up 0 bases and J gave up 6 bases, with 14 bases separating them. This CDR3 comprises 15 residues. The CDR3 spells CASSLAPWGEHGYTF. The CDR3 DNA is TGTGCCAGCAGCTTAGCCCCTTGGGGCGAGCATGGCTACACCTTC.